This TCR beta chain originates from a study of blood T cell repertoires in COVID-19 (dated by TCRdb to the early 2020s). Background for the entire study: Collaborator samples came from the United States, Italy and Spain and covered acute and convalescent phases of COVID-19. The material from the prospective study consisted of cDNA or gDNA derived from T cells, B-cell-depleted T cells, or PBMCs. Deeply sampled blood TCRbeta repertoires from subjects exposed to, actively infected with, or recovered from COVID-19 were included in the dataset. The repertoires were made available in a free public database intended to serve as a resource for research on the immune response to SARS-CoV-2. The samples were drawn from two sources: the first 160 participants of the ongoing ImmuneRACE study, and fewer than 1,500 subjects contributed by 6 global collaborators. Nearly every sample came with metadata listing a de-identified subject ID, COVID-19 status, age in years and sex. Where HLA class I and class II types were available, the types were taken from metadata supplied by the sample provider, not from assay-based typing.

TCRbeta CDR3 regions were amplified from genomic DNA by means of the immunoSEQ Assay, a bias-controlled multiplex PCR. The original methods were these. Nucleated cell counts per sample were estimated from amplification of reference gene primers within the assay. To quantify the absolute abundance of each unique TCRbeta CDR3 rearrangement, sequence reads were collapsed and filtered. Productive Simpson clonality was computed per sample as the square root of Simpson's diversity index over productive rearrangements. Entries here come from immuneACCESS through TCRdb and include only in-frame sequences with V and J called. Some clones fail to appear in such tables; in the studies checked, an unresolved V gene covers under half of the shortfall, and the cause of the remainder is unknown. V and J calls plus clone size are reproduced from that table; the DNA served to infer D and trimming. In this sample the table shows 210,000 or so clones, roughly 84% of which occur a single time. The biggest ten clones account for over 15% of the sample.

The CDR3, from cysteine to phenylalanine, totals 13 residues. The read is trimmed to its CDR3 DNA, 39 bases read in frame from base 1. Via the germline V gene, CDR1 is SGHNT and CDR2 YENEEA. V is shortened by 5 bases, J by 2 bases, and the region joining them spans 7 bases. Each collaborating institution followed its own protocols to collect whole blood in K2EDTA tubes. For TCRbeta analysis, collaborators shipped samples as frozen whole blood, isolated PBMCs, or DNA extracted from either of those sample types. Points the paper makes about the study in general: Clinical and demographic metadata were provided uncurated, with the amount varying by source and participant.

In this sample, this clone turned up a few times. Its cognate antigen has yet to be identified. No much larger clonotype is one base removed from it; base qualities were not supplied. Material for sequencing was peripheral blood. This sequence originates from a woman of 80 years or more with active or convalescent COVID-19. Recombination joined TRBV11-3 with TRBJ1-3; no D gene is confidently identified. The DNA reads TGTGCCAGCAGCCGAGATCCTGGAAACACCATATATTTT. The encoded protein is CASSRDPGNTIYF.